The entry that follows covers one T cell receptor beta chain sequence. What it binds is unknown. After re-calling the 5' RACE reads, TCRdb lists one entry per CDR3 protein, DNA absent. Recorded here are 500,000 or so distinct CDR3 sequences; the top ten clones represent 3.5% to 4.5%. The data derive from a study of T cells expressing NK-cell markers. The study's findings and limits: Expanded clones of NKG2C+ T cells had an unclear HCMV specificity.

Sequenced input: blood T cells: a sorted CD56 or NKG2C T cell subset, CD4+ or CD8+ T cells, or bulk PBMC T cells (not recorded which). This receptor was obtained from a young man in good health.

The CDR3 loop is CSVATGPGYNEQFF. This chain links TRBV29-1 with TRBJ2-1; lacking DNA, the TRBD1 call made by TCRdb goes unchecked. The CDR3 has 14 residues. Germline V gene data show CDR1 as SQVTM and CDR2 as ANQGSEA.